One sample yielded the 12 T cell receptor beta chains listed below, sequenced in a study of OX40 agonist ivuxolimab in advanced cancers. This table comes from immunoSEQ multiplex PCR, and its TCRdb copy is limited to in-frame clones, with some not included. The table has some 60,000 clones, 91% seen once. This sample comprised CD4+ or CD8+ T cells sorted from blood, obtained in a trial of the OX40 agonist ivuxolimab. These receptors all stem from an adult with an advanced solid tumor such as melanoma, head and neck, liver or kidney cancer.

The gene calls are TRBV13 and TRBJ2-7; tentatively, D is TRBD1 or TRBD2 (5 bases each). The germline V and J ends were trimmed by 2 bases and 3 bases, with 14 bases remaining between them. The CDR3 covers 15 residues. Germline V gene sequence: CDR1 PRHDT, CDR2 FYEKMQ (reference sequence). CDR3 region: CASSLFGTAIYEQYF. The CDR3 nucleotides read TGTGCCAGCAGCTTATTCGGGACGGCGATCTACGAGCAGTACTTC.

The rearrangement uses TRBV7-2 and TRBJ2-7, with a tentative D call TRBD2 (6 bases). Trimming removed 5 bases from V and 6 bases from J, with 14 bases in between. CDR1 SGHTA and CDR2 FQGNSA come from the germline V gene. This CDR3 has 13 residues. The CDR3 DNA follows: TGTGCCAGCAGCCAGGGACTGGGAGTCGAGCAGTACTTC. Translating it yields CASSQGLGVEQYF.

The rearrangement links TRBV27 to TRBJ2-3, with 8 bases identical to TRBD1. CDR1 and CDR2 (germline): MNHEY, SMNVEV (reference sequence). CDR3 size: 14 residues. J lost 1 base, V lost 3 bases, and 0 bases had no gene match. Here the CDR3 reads CASSLTGGTDTQYF. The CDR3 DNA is TGTGCCAGCAGTTTGACAGGGGGCACAGATACGCAGTATTTT.

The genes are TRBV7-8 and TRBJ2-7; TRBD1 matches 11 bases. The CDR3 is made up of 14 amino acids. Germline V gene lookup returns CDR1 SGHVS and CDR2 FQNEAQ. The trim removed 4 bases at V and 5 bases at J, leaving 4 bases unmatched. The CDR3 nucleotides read TGTGCCAGCAGCTCCGGACAGGGGGCCCACGAGCAGTACTTC. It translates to CASSSGQGAHEQYF.

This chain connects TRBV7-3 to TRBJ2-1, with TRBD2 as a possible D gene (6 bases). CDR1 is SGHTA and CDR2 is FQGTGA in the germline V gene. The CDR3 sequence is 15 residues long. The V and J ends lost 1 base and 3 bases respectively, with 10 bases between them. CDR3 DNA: TGTGCCAGCAGCTTAAGCCCGGGACTCTACAATGAGCAGTTCTTC. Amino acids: CASSLSPGLYNEQFF.

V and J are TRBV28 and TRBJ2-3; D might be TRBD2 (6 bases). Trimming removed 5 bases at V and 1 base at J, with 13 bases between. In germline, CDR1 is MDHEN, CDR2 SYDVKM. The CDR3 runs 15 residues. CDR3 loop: CASSLYSGGTDTQYF. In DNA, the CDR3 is TGTGCCAGCAGTCTTTATTCGGGAGGCACAGATACGCAGTATTTT. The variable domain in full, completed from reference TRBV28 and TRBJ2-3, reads DVKVTQSSRYLVKRTGEKVFLECVQDMDHENMFWYRQDPGLGLRLIYFSYDVKMKEKGDIPEGYSVSREKKERFSLILESASTNQTSMYLCASSLYSGGTDTQYFGPGTRLTVL.

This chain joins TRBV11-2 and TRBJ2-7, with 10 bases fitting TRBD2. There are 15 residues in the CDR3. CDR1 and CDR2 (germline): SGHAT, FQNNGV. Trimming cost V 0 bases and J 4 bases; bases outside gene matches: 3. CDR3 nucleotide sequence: TGTGCCAGCAGCTTAGAACTAGCGGGATGGTACGAGCAGTACTTC. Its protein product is CASSLELAGWYEQYF.

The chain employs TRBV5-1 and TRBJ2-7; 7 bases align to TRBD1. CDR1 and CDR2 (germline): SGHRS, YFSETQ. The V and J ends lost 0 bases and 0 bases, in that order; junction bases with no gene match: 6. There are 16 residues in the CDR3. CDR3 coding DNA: TGCGCCAGCAGCTTGGCCTGGGACAGAAACTCCTACGAGCAGTACTTC. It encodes CASSLAWDRNSYEQYF. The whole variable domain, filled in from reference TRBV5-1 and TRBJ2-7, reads KAGVTQTPRYLIKTRGQQVTLSCSPISGHRSVSWYQQTPGQGLQFLFEYFSETQRNKGNFPGRFSGRQFSNSRSEMNVSTLELGDSALYLCASSLAWDRNSYEQYFGPGTRLTVT.

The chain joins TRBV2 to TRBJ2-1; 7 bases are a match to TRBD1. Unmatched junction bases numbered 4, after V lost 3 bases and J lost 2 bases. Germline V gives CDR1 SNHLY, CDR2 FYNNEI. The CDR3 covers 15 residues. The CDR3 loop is CASSDPGQAYNEQFF. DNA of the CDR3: TGTGCCAGCAGTGACCCCGGACAGGCCTACAATGAGCAGTTCTTC. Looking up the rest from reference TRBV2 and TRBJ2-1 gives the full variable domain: EPEVTQTPSHQVTQMGQEVILRCVPISNHLYFYWYRQILGQKVEFLVSFYNNEISEKSEIFDDQFSVERPDGSNFTLKIRSTKLEDSAMYFCASSDPGQAYNEQFFGPGTRLTVL.

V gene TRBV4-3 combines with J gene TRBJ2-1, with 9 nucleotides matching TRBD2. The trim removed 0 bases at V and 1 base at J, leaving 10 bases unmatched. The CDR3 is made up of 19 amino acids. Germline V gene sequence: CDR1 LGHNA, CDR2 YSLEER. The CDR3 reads CASSQDRSSGSWSYNEQFF. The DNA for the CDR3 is TGCGCCAGCAGCCAAGATCGGAGTAGCGGGAGCTGGTCCTACAATGAGCAGTTCTTC.

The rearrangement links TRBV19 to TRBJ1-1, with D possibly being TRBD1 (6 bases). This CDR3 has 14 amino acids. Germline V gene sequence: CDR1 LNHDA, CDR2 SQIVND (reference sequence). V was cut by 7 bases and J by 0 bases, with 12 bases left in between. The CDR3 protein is CASTWGRMNTEAFF. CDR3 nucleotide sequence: TGTGCCAGTACCTGGGGGCGGATGAACACTGAAGCTTTCTTT.

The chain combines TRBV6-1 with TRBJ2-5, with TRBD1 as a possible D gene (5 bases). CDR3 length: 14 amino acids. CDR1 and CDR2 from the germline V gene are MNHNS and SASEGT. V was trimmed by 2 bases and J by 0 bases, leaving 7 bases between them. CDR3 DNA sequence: TGTGCCAGCAGTGAATCAGGGAACCAAGAGACCCAGTACTTC. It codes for CASSESGNQETQYF.